The subject of this entry is one T cell receptor (beta chain). Cohorts were based on clinical histories the participants reported. This CDR3 comprises 14 residues. Trimming removed 5 bases at V and 12 bases at J, with 23 bases between. CDR1 SGHTA and CDR2 FQGTGA come from the germline V gene. This sample stems from a study of blood T cell repertoires in COVID-19. The overall study: The study drew acute and convalescent COVID-19 samples from the United States, Italy and Spain.

Sequenced by immunoSEQ multiplex PCR; TCRdb stores in-frame clones only, minus some. The table records about 260,000 clones, roughly 88% of them present only once. The TCR was taken from a woman between 40 and 55 years old with acute COVID-19. The specimen was PBMCs or T cells enriched from blood (not recorded which). This chain links TRBV7-3 with TRBJ2-7; TRBD1 might be the D (5 bases). CDR3 DNA: TGTGCCAGCAGCCAATGGCCTCCGACCCAAGGGGTGTACTTC. This encodes CASSQWPPTQGVYF.